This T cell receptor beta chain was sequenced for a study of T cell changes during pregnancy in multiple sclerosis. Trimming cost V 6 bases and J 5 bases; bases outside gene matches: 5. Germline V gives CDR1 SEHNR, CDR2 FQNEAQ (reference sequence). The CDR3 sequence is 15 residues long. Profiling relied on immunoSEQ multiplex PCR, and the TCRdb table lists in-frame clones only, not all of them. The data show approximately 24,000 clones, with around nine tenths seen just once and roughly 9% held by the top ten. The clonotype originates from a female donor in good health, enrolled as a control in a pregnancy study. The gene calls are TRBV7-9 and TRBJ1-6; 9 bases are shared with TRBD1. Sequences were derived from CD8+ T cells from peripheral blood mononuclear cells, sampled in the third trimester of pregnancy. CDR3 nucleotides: TGTGCCAGCAGGTCACAGGGGGCCGATAATTCACCCCTCCACTTT. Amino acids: CASRSQGADNSPLHF.